This is a list of T cell receptor beta chains from one sample in a study of T cells in Graves' hyperthyroidism and ophthalmopathy. MiXCR was run by TCRdb on the multiplex PCR reads, yielding one entry per CDR3 protein. The table shows approximately 690,000 distinct CDR3 sequences, with 20% to 25% occurring only once. Sequences were obtained from blood. These receptors came from a man aged 25 to 40 with Graves' ophthalmopathy. Both conserved end residues are part of each CDR3.

j_call cdr3_length v_call cdr3_aa
TRBJ2-1 14 TRBV19 CASVSGRPYNEQFF
TRBJ2-1 13 TRBV28 CASSPFHENEQFF
TRBJ2-5 17 TRBV7-8 CASSVDPRGPLQETQYF
TRBJ2-5 13 TRBV5-6 CASSLLTGGTQYF
TRBJ2-5 16 TRBV24-1 CATSFPGLAVLKTQYF
TRBJ1-4 15 TRBV6-1 CASCRFLATNEKLFF
TRBJ2-3 12 TRBV3-1 CASSQDLYPQYF
TRBJ2-1 13 TRBV24-1 CATSLDTYDEQFF
TRBJ2-2 13 TRBV11-2 CASSFSTGGELFF
TRBJ2-7 11 TRBV7-8 CASSLMGEQYF
TRBJ2-5 16 TRBV9 CASSVARGGGQETQYF
TRBJ2-3 15 TRBV7-8 CASTSGTGGTDTQYF
TRBJ1-3 12 TRBV12-3/TRBV12-4 CASGPGGNTIYF
TRBJ2-2 14 TRBV20-1 CSATGWRGTGELFF
TRBJ2-7 15 TRBV18 CASSSGTAENYEQYF
TRBJ2-2 13 TRBV11-2 CASSLDHPRELFF
NA 13 TRBV28 CASVRSGSWYQFF
TRBJ2-7 14 TRBV28 CASSNRDSTYEQYF
TRBJ2-1 15 TRBV2 CASTGIGQAHNEQFF
TRBJ2-2 16 TRBV28 CASSVLAGVSAGELFF
TRBJ2-5 14 TRBV7-2 CAGSLSGGEETQYF
TRBJ1-1 15 TRBV5-6 CASTEGGIRTAEAFF
TRBJ2-1 16 TRBV11-2 CASSPWGGSNYNEQFF
TRBJ1-2 15 TRBV5-1 CASKSDSSIPYGYTF
TRBJ2-7 14 TRBV6-2/TRBV6-3 CASSWGQGSSEQYF
TRBJ2-7 14 TRBV30 CAWGLGQGANEQYF
TRBJ1-1 11 TRBV29-1 CSAYFRTEAFF
TRBJ2-7 14 TRBV20-1 CSARVAGGAYEQYF
TRBJ1-2 16 TRBV9 CASSVGPDRANYGYTF
TRBJ2-2 15 TRBV7-2 CASNQQGANTGELFF
TRBJ1-4 17 TRBV3-1 CASSQRTPWPFTEKLFF
TRBJ1-2 14 TRBV9 CASSVDPGLYGYTF